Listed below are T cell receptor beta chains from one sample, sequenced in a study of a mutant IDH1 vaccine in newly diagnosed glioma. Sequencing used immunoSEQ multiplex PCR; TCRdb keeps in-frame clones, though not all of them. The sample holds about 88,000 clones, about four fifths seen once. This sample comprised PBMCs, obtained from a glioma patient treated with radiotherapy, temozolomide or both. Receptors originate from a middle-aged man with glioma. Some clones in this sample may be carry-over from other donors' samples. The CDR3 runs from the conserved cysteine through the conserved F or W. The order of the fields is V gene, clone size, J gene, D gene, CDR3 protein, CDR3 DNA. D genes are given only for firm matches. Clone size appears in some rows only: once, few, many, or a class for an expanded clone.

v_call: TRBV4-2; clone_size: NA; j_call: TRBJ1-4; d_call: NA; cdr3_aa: CASSHPGTQNEKLFF; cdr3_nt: TGTGCCAGCAGCCACCCCGGAACCCAGAATGAAAAACTGTTTTTT
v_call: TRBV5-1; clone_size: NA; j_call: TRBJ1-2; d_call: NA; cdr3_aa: CASSPPGVGYTF; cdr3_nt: TGCGCCAGCAGCCCCCCAGGGGTCGGCTACACCTTC
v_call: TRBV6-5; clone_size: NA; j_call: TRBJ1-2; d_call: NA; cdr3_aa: CASSYHRVEGYTF; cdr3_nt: TGTGCCAGCAGTTACCACAGGGTTGAAGGCTACACCTTC
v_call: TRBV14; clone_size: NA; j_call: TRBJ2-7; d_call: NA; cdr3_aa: CASSPTYYEQYF; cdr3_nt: TGTGCCAGCAGCCCGACATATTACGAGCAGTACTTC
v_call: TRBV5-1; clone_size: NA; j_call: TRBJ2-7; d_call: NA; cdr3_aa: CASSLETSSYEQYF; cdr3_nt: TGCGCCAGCAGCTTGGAGACAAGCTCCTACGAGCAGTACTTC
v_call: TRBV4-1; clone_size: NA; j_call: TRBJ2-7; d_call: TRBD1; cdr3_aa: CASSRDRGLSYEQYF; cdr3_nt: TGCGCCAGCAGCCGAGACAGGGGGCTTTCCTACGAGCAGTACTTC
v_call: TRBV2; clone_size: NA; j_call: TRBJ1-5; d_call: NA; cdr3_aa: CASSQTRSSNQPQHF; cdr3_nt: TGTGCCAGCAGCCAGACAAGGTCTAGCAATCAGCCCCAGCATTTT
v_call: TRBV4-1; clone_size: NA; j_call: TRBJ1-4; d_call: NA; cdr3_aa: CASSQEPGAALTEKLFF; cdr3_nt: TGCGCCAGCAGCCAAGAGCCAGGGGCGGCGCTAACCGAAAAACTGTTTTTT
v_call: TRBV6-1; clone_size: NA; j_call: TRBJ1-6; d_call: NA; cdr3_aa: CASNREGHLNSPLHF; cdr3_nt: TGTGCCAGCAATAGGGAGGGACACCTAAATTCACCCCTCCACTTT
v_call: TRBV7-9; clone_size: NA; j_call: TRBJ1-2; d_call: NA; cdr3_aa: CASSLVGQQGYTF; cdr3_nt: TGTGCCAGCAGCTTAGTGGGTCAACAAGGCTACACCTTC
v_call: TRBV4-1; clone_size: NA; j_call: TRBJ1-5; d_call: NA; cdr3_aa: CASSPSLQAYNQPQHF; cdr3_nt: TGCGCCAGCAGCCCCTCCTTACAGGCGTACAATCAGCCCCAGCATTTT
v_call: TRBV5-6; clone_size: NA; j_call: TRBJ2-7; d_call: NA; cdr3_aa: CASSLQGNSYEQYF; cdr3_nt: TGTGCCAGCAGCTTGCAGGGTAACTCCTACGAGCAGTACTTC
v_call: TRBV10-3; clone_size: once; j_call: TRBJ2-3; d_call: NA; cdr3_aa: CAISDSVADTQYF; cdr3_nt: TGTGCCATCAGTGACTCGGTGGCAGATACGCAGTATTTT
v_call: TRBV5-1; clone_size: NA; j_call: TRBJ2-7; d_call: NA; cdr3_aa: CASSLGARGEQYF; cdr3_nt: TGCGCCAGCAGCTTGGGGGCTCGCGGGGAGCAGTACTTC
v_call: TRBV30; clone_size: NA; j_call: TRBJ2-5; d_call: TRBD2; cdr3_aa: CAWSPLSGGETQYF; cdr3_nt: TGTGCCTGGAGTCCGCTAAGCGGGGGAGAGACCCAGTACTTC
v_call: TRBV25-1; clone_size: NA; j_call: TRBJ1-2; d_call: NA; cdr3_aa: CASSDQSSYGYTF; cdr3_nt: TGTGCCAGCAGTGACCAAAGTAGCTATGGCTACACCTTC
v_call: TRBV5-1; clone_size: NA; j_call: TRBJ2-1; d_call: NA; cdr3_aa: CASSLELTGYNEQFF; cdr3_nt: TGCGCCAGCAGCTTAGAGCTTACCGGGTACAATGAGCAGTTCTTC
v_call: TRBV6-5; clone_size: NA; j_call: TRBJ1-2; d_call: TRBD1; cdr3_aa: CASSYFQGAEGYTF; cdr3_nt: TGTGCCAGCAGTTACTTTCAGGGGGCGGAGGGCTACACCTTC
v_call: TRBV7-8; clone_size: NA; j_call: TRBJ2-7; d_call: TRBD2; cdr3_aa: CASSKRRGGDYEQYF; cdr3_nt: TGTGCCAGCAGTAAACGGCGGGGGGGCGATTACGAGCAGTACTTC
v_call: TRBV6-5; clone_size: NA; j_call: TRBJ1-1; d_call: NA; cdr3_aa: CASRRLNTEAFF; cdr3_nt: TGTGCCAGCCGTAGGTTGAACACTGAAGCTTTCTTT
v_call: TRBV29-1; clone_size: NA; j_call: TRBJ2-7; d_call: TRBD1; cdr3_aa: CSVAHTPGTGGEQYF; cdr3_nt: TGCAGCGTAGCACACACACCCGGGACAGGGGGAGAGCAGTACTTC
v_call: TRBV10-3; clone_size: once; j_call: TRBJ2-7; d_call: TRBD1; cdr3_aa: CASGQGTYEQYF; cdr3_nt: TGTGCCAGTGGACAGGGGACCTACGAGCAGTACTTC
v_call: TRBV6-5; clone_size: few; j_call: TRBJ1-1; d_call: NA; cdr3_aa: CASSYSGGMNTEAFF; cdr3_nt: TGTGCCAGCAGTTACTCAGGGGGAATGAACACTGAAGCTTTCTTT
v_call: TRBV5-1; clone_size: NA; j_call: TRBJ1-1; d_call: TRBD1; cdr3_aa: CASSWVGDRGGTEAFF; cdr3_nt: TGCGCCAGCAGCTGGGTAGGGGACAGGGGGGGGACTGAAGCTTTCTTT
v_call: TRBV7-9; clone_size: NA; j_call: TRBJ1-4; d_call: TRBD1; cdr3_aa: CASRNTGGANEKLFF; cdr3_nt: TGTGCCAGCAGAAATACAGGGGGAGCTAATGAAAAACTGTTTTTT
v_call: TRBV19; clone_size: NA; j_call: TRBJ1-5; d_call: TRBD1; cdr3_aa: CASSRRQGVNQPQHF; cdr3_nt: TGTGCCAGTAGTAGGCGACAGGGTGTCAATCAGCCCCAGCATTTT
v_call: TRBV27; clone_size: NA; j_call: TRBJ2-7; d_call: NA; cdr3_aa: CASSLSNSRAHEQYF; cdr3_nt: TGTGCCAGCAGTTTATCCAACTCACGAGCCCACGAGCAGTACTTC
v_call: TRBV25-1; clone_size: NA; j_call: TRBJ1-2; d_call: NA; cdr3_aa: CASSASVGVALAGYTF; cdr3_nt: TGTGCCAGCAGTGCATCCGTCGGGGTAGCTTTGGCTGGCTACACCTTC
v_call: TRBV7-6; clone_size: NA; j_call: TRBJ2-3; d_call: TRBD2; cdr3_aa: CASSRRGGLGTDTQYF; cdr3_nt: TGTGCCAGCAGCCGCCGGGGAGGGTTGGGGACAGATACGCAGTATTTT
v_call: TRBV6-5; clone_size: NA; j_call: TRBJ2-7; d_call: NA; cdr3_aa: CASSYGGAGIPYEQYF; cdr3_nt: TGTGCCAGCAGTTACGGGGGGGCAGGGATACCCTACGAGCAGTACTTC
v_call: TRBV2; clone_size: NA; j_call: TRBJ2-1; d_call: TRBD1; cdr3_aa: CASQGGDRAYNEQFF; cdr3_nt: TGTGCCAGCCAGGGTGGGGACAGGGCCTACAATGAGCAGTTCTTC
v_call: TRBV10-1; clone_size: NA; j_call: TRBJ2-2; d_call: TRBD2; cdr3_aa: CASSVLAEGGELFF; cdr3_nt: TGCGCCAGCAGTGTCCTAGCGGAGGGCGGGGAGCTGTTTTTT
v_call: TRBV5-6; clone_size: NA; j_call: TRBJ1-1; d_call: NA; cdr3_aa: CASSILLTEAFF; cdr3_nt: TGTGCCAGCAGCATCCTTTTGACTGAAGCTTTCTTT
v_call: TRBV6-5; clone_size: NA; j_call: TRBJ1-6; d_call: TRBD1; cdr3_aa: CASSYRRGLSPLHF; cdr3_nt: TGTGCCAGCAGTTATCGCAGGGGGCTTTCACCCCTCCACTTT
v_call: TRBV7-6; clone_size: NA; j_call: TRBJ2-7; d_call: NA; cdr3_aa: CASSLERAKQYF; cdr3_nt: TGTGCCAGCAGCTTAGAGCGGGCGAAGCAGTACTTC
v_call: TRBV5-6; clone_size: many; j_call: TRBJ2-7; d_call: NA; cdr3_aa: CASSKHGDEQYF; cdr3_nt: TGTGCCAGCAGCAAACACGGAGACGAGCAGTACTTC
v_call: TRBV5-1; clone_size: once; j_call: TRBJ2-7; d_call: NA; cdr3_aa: CASSLGQFQEQYF; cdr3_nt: TGCGCCAGCAGCTTGGGACAGTTTCAAGAGCAGTACTTC
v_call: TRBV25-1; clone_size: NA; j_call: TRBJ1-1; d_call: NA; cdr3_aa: CASSAPIAAEAFF; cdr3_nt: TGTGCCAGCAGTGCCCCAATCGCAGCTGAAGCTTTCTTT
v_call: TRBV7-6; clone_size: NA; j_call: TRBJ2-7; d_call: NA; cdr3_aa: CASSRNSNDPYEQYF; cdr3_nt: TGTGCCAGCAGCCGCAACAGCAACGACCCCTACGAGCAGTACTTC
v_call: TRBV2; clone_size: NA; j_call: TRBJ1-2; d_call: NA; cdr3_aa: CARHGYGYTF; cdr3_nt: TGTGCCAGGCATGGCTATGGCTACACCTTC
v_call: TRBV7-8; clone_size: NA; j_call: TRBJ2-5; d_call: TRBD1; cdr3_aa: CASSLDQTGWRETQYF; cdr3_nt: TGTGCCAGCAGCTTGGATCAGACAGGGTGGAGGGAGACCCAGTACTTC
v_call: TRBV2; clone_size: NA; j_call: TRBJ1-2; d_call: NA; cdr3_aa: CASIQGGNNYGYTF; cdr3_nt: TGTGCCAGCATTCAGGGTGGTAATAACTATGGCTACACCTTC
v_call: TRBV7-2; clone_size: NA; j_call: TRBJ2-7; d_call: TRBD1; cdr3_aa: CASSPAPGQSYEQYF; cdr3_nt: TGTGCCAGCAGCCCAGCTCCGGGACAGTCCTACGAGCAGTACTTC
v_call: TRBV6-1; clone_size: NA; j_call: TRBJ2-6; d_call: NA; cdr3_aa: CASSTLSGANVLTF; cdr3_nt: TGTGCCAGCAGCACTCTCTCTGGGGCCAACGTCCTGACTTTC
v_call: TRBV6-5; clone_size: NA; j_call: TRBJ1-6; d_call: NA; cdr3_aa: CASGIDKTLNSPLHF; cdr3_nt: TGTGCCAGCGGAATAGACAAAACCCTTAATTCACCCCTCCACTTT
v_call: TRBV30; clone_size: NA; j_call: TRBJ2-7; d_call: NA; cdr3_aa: CAWTTGTVYEQYF; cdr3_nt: TGTGCCTGGACCACCGGAACTGTCTACGAGCAGTACTTC
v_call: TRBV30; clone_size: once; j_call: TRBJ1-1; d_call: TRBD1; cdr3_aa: CAWSVSGQGEGDTEAFF; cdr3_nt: TGTGCCTGGAGTGTATCGGGACAGGGTGAGGGGGACACTGAAGCTTTCTTT